This TCR beta chain was sequenced during a study of cytomegalovirus exposure and HLA in healthy donors (dated by TCRdb to 2016 to 2017). Broadly, across the study: According to a later analysis, one platform produced both the roughly 110 validation repertoires and the 666 repertoires of the first cohort. The aim of the study was to test whether cataloging public T cell receptors could identify signatures of past pathogen exposure. In addition to the first cohort of approximately 650 subjects, a separate validation cohort of 120 different subjects was used. To predict cytomegalovirus infection status, the study combined high-throughput TCR immunosequencing, statistical association of individual TCRs with disease status, and machine learning.

About this clone itself: The specificity of this receptor is unknown. No much larger clonotype is one base removed from it; base qualities were not supplied.

Library method: the immunoSEQ multiplex PCR assay. Under the source paper's analysis protocol: A statistical classification framework was built to diagnose cytomegalovirus status from the catalog of TCR beta chain sequences. This immuneACCESS table, as held by TCRdb, lists in-frame sequences with V and J called but not all clones. Of the missing ones, under half trace to an unresolved V gene in checked studies; the others have no known cause. Clonal size and the V and J genes are those of that table, whereas D and trimming came from the DNA. For this sample there are 75,000 to 95,000 clones; approximately 96% appear just once. Clones ranked in the top ten supply around 0.78% of the sample. The donors were included in the validation cohort of over a hundred subjects, a group kept apart from the roughly 670-subject first cohort. Broad study findings and their caveats: While some public TCRs were present in many individuals, most TCR sequences turned up only very rarely across donors. According to the authors, the approach could potentially be generalized to other disease states and immunological phenotypes. In vitro tests confirmed that a few of the cytomegalovirus-associated TCR beta chains recognize cytomegalovirus antigens. In a later analysis, TCRs clustered in the first cohort were found to also tend to co-occur in the roughly 120 validation repertoires, with roughly 93% of cluster scores above 0. A total of around 150 TCR beta chains were listed by the study as associated with cytomegalovirus. The classifier was reported to diagnose cytomegalovirus status with high specificity and sensitivity in both the original and validation cohorts. A later analysis had no HLA typing for the validation cohort, so co-occurrence there was scored across all 130 or so repertoires.

V is reduced by 8 bases and J by 1 base, leaving a spacing of 18 bases between them. Reading from cysteine to phenylalanine, the CDR3 counts 15 amino acids. CDR3 DNA only is kept here, 45 bases in frame from base 1. The germline V gene sets CDR1 to MDHEN and CDR2 to SYDVKM. The receptor was isolated from a man aged 18-30 years in good health and CMV-seronegative. Recombination linked TRBV28 to TRBJ2-7; TRBD1 is a possible D gene, resting on 6 matching bases. Sequencing used PBMCs. In nucleotide form, the sequence is TGTGCCAGCTTTACCTGGGGGCAGGGTTCCTACGAGCAGTACTTC. This sequence encodes CASFTWGQGSYEQYF. The entire variable domain, with the stretches around the CDR3 drawn from the reference TRBV28 and TRBJ2-7 proteins, is DVKVTQSSRYLVKRTGEKVFLECVQDMDHENMFWYRQDPGLGLRLIYFSYDVKMKEKGDIPEGYSVSREKKERFSLILESASTNQTSMYLCASFTWGQGSYEQYFGPGTRLTVT.